This T cell receptor beta chain was identified in a study of blood T cell repertoires in COVID-19. Study context: Sites in the United States, Italy and Spain provided acute and convalescent COVID-19 samples.

Original analysis: Estimation of nucleated cell counts relied on the amplification of reference gene primers. Sequencing used immunoSEQ multiplex PCR; TCRdb keeps in-frame clones, though not all of them. V and J calls and clone size are those listed in that table; D and trimming were worked out from the DNA. Of a few hundred thousand clones listed, more than 70% are singletons. The germline CDR1 and CDR2 sequences are SGHRS and YFSETQ. The CDR3 has 13 residues. V lost 4 bases and J 7 bases, leaving 11 bases between the germline ends. The receptor comes from a woman aged 25 to 39 who had recovered from COVID-19. Input material: peripheral blood. The V and J genes are TRBV5-1 and TRBJ1-4; D unclear. The CDR3 loop is CASSDIEGEKLFF. CDR3 nucleotide sequence: TGCGCCAGCAGCGATATTGAGGGTGAAAAACTGTTTTTT.